These T cell receptor beta chains were read from a single sample in a study of regulatory and conventional T cells in breast cancer. TCRdb reprocessed the PCR reads with MiXCR, giving one entry per CDR3 protein. This table holds about 190 distinct CDR3 sequences, 31% found once. Sequenced material: regulatory T cells from blood. The receptors were sampled from a female donor with breast cancer. Each CDR3 is given with its conserved first and last residue. The D gene is left open where the match is weak. The size of a clone is reported for some rows only, either as once, few or many, or as a class for expanded clones.

TRBJ2-7 . TRBV11-2 . TGTGCCAGCAGCCTAGGACGGAACTCGCTCGAGCAGTACTTC CASSLGRNSLEQYF
TRBJ1-3 . TRBV5-5 . TGTGCCAGCAGCTTGTCTCAATTCTCTGGAAGCACCATATATTTT CASSLSQFSGSTIYF
TRBJ2-7 large TRBV20-1 TRBD2 TGCAGTGCTAGATCGAGGCGGGAGGAAAACGAGCAGTACTTC CSARSRREENEQYF
TRBJ2-3 once TRBV27 TRBD2 TGTGGCAGCATCAAAAGTAGCGGGAGAGGGTGGGCAGATACGCAGTATTTT CGSIKSSGRGWADTQYF
TRBJ2-2 large TRBV5-1 . TGCGCCAGCAGAGAACTATACACCGGGGAGCTGTTTTTT CASRELYTGELFF
TRBJ2-3 few TRBV2 TRBD2 TGTGCCAGCATCCTCTACGGCGGGACTAGCGGGATTGATACGCAGTATTTT CASILYGGTSGIDTQYF
TRBJ1-5 large TRBV7-2 . TGTGCCAGCAGCTTAGGTGATCAGCCCCAGCATTTT CASSLGDQPQHF
TRBJ1-1 . TRBV10-3 TRBD1 TGTGCCATCAAGGGGACAGCGGACACTGAAGCTTTCTTT CAIKGTADTEAFF
TRBJ2-7 . TRBV20-1 TRBD2 TGCAGTGGGGAGGGTAGCTCCTACGAGCAGTACTTC CSGEGSSYEQYF
TRBJ2-3 hyperexpanded TRBV27 TRBD2 TGTGCCAGCATCAAAAGTAGCGGGAGAGGGTGGACAGATACGCAGTATTTT CASIKSSGRGWTDTQYF
TRBJ2-7 hyperexpanded TRBV7-8 . TGTGCCAGCAGCCTGACATGGGGCGAGCAGTACTTC CASSLTWGEQYF
TRBJ2-3 . TRBV28 TRBD1 TGTGCCGCAGGACAGGGAGATCACACAGATTCGCAGTATTTT CAAGQGDHTDSQYF
TRBJ1-5 . TRBV5-1 TRBD1 TGCGCCAGCAGCCCAGGGGGTAGCAATCAGCCCCAGCATTTT CASSPGGSNQPQHF
TRBJ2-5 few TRBV20-1 . TGCAGTGCTAGCGGGGGTGAGACCCAGTACTTC CSASGGETQYF
TRBJ1-2 large TRBV4-2 . TGTGCCAGCAGCCAAGACGGGAACTATGGCTACACCTTC CASSQDGNYGYTF